Listed here are 14 T cell receptor beta chains from one sample, sequenced in a study of shared clonotypes between healthy human individuals (dated by TCRdb to about 2020). CD8 naive samples were CD45RO-negative cells positively selected for CCR7, giving a CD45RA+CCR7+ population that excluded TemRA cells. Libraries were built with the immunoSEQ multiplex PCR assay. Drawn from immuneACCESS, this table holds only the in-frame rearrangements with V and J called that TCRdb kept. Clones are partly lost; checked studies trace under half to an unresolved V gene and leave the rest unexplained. For this sample there are a few million clones; just over 90% appear just once. Around 1.8% of the sample rests with the top ten. The sequenced material came from naive CD8+ T cells from PBMCs. The sample's cell subset or site label, decoded: CD45RA+CCR7+. The receptors come from a man aged 18 to 29 in good health. Some clones in this sample may be carry-over from other donors' samples.

The gene calls are TRBV30 and TRBJ2-7; 12 positions agree with TRBD2. Germline CDR1 is GTSNPN and CDR2 is SVGIG (reference sequence). The CDR3 extends over 17 amino acids. Trimming removed 0 bases from V and 2 bases from J; junction bases left unmatched: 8. The CDR3 loop reads CAWSVEGLAGGTYEQYF. The DNA for the CDR3 is TGTGCCTGGAGTGTCGAGGGGCTAGCGGGAGGGACCTACGAGCAGTACTTC.

In the case of this clone: Different DNA sequences within this sample yield the same CDR3. V is TRBV11-2 and J is TRBJ2-7; D is uncertain. The CDR3 extends over 13 amino acids. Germline lookup yields CDR1 SGHAT and CDR2 FQNNGV. V lost 3 bases and J lost 3, with 9 bases in between. This CDR3 reads CASSFSSGYEQYF. For the CDR3, the DNA is TGTGCCAGCAGCTTCTCTTCAGGCTACGAGCAGTACTTC. The full variable domain, rest sourced from reference TRBV11-2 and TRBJ2-7, is EAGVAQSPRYKIIEKRQSVAFWCNPISGHATLYWYQQILGQGPKLLIQFQNNGVVDDSQLPKDRFSAERLKGVDSTLKIQPAKLEDSAVYLCASSFSSGYEQYFGPGTRLTVT.

The V and J genes are TRBV19 and TRBJ1-4; D remains ambiguous. The CDR3 has 17 amino acids. V lost 1 base, J lost 3 bases, and 15 bases lay in between. Germline CDR1 and CDR2: LNHDA and SQIVND (reference sequence). CDR3 DNA sequence: TGTGCCAGTAGTATAGCGGGGAGGAGAACGGCTAATGAAAAACTGTTTTTT. Translated, it gives CASSIAGRRTANEKLFF.

CDR3 sequence: CASSLGGVGPYNEQFF. As DNA, the CDR3 is TGTGCCAGCAGCTTAGGAGGGGTAGGACCCTACAATGAGCAGTTCTTC. The gene calls are TRBV7-9 and TRBJ2-1; D is tentatively TRBD1 or TRBD2 (5 bases each). The V end lost 1 base, the J end lost 2 bases, and 12 bases lay between the germline ends. The germline gives CDR1 SEHNR, CDR2 FQNEAQ (reference sequence). This CDR3 region has 16 residues.

This clone is a singleton in its sample. The chain combines TRBV6-1 with TRBJ2-2, with a possible D match to TRBD2 (5 bases). V lost 7 bases, J lost 8 bases, and 8 bases lay in between. Germline V CDR1 and CDR2: MNHNS, SASEGT. This CDR3 comprises 11 residues. CDR3 loop: CASTRGGELFF. For the CDR3, the DNA is TGTGCCAGCACACGAGGGGGGGAGCTGTTTTTT.

This clone showed up just a few times. The genes are TRBV1 and TRBJ2-2; the D call in the table, TRBD2, was not verified against the DNA. TRBV1 is labeled a pseudogene. This CDR3 spans 13 amino acids. CDR3: CTPGGSDTGELFF. The CDR3 DNA reads TGCACCCCGGGCGGGAGCGACACCGGGGAGCTGTTTTTT.

The count of this clone is one. The V and J genes are TRBV2 and TRBJ2-7; the match to TRBD2 covers 11 bases. The trim removed 4 bases at V and 2 bases at J, leaving 7 bases unmatched. Germline CDR1 is SNHLY and CDR2 is FYNNEI. This CDR3 spans 16 amino acids. For the CDR3, the DNA is TGTGCCAGCAGTGGATTACTAGCGGGAGCTACCTACGAGCAGTACTTC. This codes for CASSGLLAGATYEQYF.

In this sample, this clone turned up a few times. The V gene is TRBV19, the J gene TRBJ1-1, with D possibly TRBD1 on 6 matching bases. The CDR3 spans 12 residues. The V end lost 1 base, the J end lost 11 bases, and 11 bases lay between the germline ends. Germline values: CDR1 LNHDA, CDR2 SQIVND (reference sequence). CDR3 region: CASSIVGQKAFF. CDR3 nucleotides: TGTGCCAGTAGTATAGTCGGACAGAAGGCTTTCTTT.

The chain employs TRBV2 and TRBJ2-3, with a weak D call TRBD2 (6 bases). Trimming took off 6 bases at V and 1 base at J, with 14 bases between the two ends. CDR3 size: 15 residues. Germline V gene sequence: CDR1 SNHLY, CDR2 FYNNEI. The CDR3 bases are TGTGCCAGCAGAAGACTAGTCGGGGGCACAGATACGCAGTATTTT. It specifies CASRRLVGGTDTQYF.

This chain links TRBV28 with TRBJ2-7, with D perhaps matching TRBD2 (6 bases). CDR3 length equals 13 residues. V lost 6 bases and J 4 bases, leaving 13 bases between the germline ends. Germline CDR1 MDHEN, CDR2 SYDVKM. The CDR3 bases are TGTGCCAGCAGCTGGGGGGAGGAATACGAGCAGTACTTC. Its translation is CASSWGEEYEQYF. The variable domain in full, with the rest retrieved from reference TRBV28 and TRBJ2-7, is DVKVTQSSRYLVKRTGEKVFLECVQDMDHENMFWYRQDPGLGLRLIYFSYDVKMKEKGDIPEGYSVSREKKERFSLILESASTNQTSMYLCASSWGEEYEQYFGPGTRLTVT.

This sequence joins TRBV5-6 and TRBJ1-1, with a possible D match to TRBD1 (5 bases). The CDR3 has 13 amino acids. The germline V and J ends were trimmed by 4 bases and 1 base, with 8 bases remaining between them. Germline-derived CDR1 and CDR2 are SGHDT and YYEEEE. In DNA form, the CDR3 reads TGTGCCAGCAGCATGGACACGAACACTGAAGCTTTCTTT. Translated: CASSMDTNTEAFF.

This clone has a handful of counts. The chain joins TRBV6-1 to TRBJ2-7; possibly TRBD2 for D (7 bases). Germline V gene sequence: CDR1 MNHNS, CDR2 SASEGT. The V gene lost 4 bases and the J gene lost 2 bases, with 12 bases spanning the gap. CDR3 length equals 14 residues. CDR3 sequence reads: CASSGRGATYEQYF. The CDR3 coding sequence is TGTGCCAGCAGTGGTCGGGGGGCCACCTACGAGCAGTACTTC.

This clone was seen a single time. The chain couples TRBV5-1 to TRBJ1-4; D gene uncertain. The CDR3 is made up of 16 amino acids. V shed 0 bases and J shed 0 bases, with 9 bases lying between them. Germline CDR1 is SGHRS and CDR2 is YFSETQ. The CDR3 DNA reads as TGCGCCAGCAGCTTGGACACTTTTGCAACTAATGAAAAACTGTTTTTT. Translated, it gives CASSLDTFATNEKLFF.

This clone was observed once. The V and J genes are TRBV5-8 and TRBJ1-1; 7 bases are shared with TRBD1. Looked up from germline, CDR1 is SGHTS and CDR2 is YDEGEE. This CDR3 comprises 14 residues. The J segment lost 2 bases and the V segment lost 7 bases, leaving 8 bases of the junction unmatched. The CDR3 here is CASGQDRLNTEAFF. The CDR3 nucleotides read TGTGCCAGCGGACAGGACAGGCTAAACACTGAAGCTTTCTTT.